The 19 T cell receptor beta chains below come from one sample, sequenced in a study of blood T cell repertoires in COVID-19. Only in-frame clones appear in the TCRdb table, and some are missing; sequencing was by immunoSEQ multiplex PCR. The table lists approximately 110,000 clones, 80% to 90% of them singletons, with 0.88% in the top ten. What was sequenced was peripheral blood. The receptors derive from a woman aged 45-65 years with active or convalescent COVID-19.

The chain uses TRBV25-1 and TRBJ2-1; 11 nucleotides match TRBD2. The germline V gene has CDR1 MGHDK and CDR2 SYGVNS. The CDR3 has 17 amino acids. V was pared by 2 bases and J by 5 bases, with 8 bases of the junction left unmatched. The CDR3 nucleotides are TGTGCCAGCAGTGAAGTAGTTTTACTAGCGGGGGACAATGAGCAGTTCTTC. It is translated as CASSEVVLLAGDNEQFF.

In this sample, this clone turned up once. The chain links TRBV5-5 to TRBJ2-5, with 7 bases aligning to TRBD2. Trimming at V came to 4 bases and at J to 1 base, leaving 13 bases not matched to a gene. There are 17 residues in the CDR3. Germline V CDR1 and CDR2: SGHKS, YYEKEE (reference sequence). CDR3 nucleotide sequence: TGTGCCAGCAGCCCATCCTATAAGTCTAGCGGCCAAGAGACCCAGTACTTC. Translation gives CASSPSYKSSGQETQYF.

V gene TRBV4-1 combines with J gene TRBJ2-1; 7 bases map to TRBD2. Germline CDR1 and CDR2: MGHRA and YSYEKL. The ends lost 0 bases at V and 7 bases at J; junction bases unmatched: 9. CDR3 length: 16 amino acids. The DNA for the CDR3 is TGCGCCAGCAGCCAAGAGTGGGAGGGCTTTTATAATGAGCAGTTCTTC. Protein sequence: CASSQEWEGFYNEQFF.

The V call is TRBV28, the J call TRBJ1-1; D perhaps matches TRBD1 (6 bases). There are 14 residues in the CDR3. CDR1 and CDR2 from the germline V gene are MDHEN and SYDVKM. The V end lost 5 bases, the J end lost 3 bases, and 13 bases lay between the germline ends. The CDR3 protein is CASSPPDRYTEAFF. CDR3 in DNA: TGTGCCAGCAGTCCCCCGGACAGATACACTGAAGCTTTCTTT.

This chain uses TRBV6-2 or TRBV6-3 with TRBJ2-7; a possible D gene is TRBD1 (5 bases). V shed 0 bases and J shed 4 bases, with 16 bases lying between them. This CDR3 region has 16 residues. From germline, CDR1 is MNHEY and CDR2 SVGEGT. CDR3 nucleotides: TGTGCCAGCAGTTACTCGGACACTCTGAAATCTTACGAGCAGTACTTC. Protein sequence: CASSYSDTLKSYEQYF.

The chain links TRBV5-1 to TRBJ2-3; D may be TRBD2 (6 bases). This CDR3 is 15 amino acids long. Germline lookup yields CDR1 SGHRS and CDR2 YFSETQ. Trimming took off 3 bases at V and 2 bases at J, with 13 bases between the two ends. CDR3 bases: TGCGCCAGCAGCTCGAGGCGGGGAAACACAGATACGCAGTATTTT. This codes for CASSSRRGNTDTQYF.

The CDR3 DNA follows: TGTGCCAGTACCTCCCAGGGATCTTTATGGGAAAAACTGTTTTTT. Amino acids: CASTSQGSLWEKLFF. The chain joins TRBV19 to TRBJ1-4; tentatively, D is TRBD1 (5 bases). V lost 7 bases to trimming and J lost 8 bases, with 20 bases between them. CDR3 length: 15 residues. Germline CDR1 reads LNHDA; CDR2 reads SQIVND (reference sequence). The whole variable domain, filled in from reference TRBV19 and TRBJ1-4, reads DGGITQSPKYLFRKEGQNVTLSCEQNLNHDAMYWYRQDPGQGLRLIYYSQIVNDFQKGDIAEGYSVSREKKESFPLTVTSAQKNPTAFYLCASTSQGSLWEKLFFGSGTQLSVL.

This clone was counted between two and nine times. CDR3 bases: TGCAGCGTTGAATGGCTAGAAGTTCCGTACGAGCAGTACTTC. Protein sequence: CSVEWLEVPYEQYF. The gene calls are TRBV29-1 and TRBJ2-7; D uncertain. Germline V gives CDR1 SQVTM, CDR2 ANQGSEA. The CDR3 sequence is 14 residues long. Trimming took off 2 bases at V and 4 bases at J, with 15 bases between the two ends.

The gene calls are TRBV24-1 and TRBJ2-5, with TRBD1 identical over 7 bases. The CDR3 consists of 16 residues. The germline CDR1 and CDR2 sequences are KGHDR and SFDVKD. The J segment lost 2 bases and the V segment lost 3 bases, leaving 8 bases of the junction unmatched. CDR3 amino acids: CATSDPRWTGQETQYF. The CDR3 coding sequence is TGTGCCACCAGTGATCCCCGGTGGACAGGTCAAGAGACCCAGTACTTC.

The chain employs TRBV11-2 and TRBJ1-1; tentative D call: TRBD1 (6 bases). Trimming took 5 bases from V and 2 from J, leaving 9 bases between them. CDR3 length: 13 residues. Looked up from germline, CDR1 is SGHAT and CDR2 is FQNNGV. CDR3 region: CASSAQGNTEAFF. In nucleotides, the CDR3 is TGTGCCAGCAGCGCACAGGGTAACACTGAAGCTTTCTTT.

This chain links TRBV3-1 (or the pseudogene TRBV3-2) with TRBJ2-7, with 10 positions matching TRBD1. The junction had 11 bases not matched to a gene; V was cut back by 8 bases and J by 4 bases. This CDR3 is built from 15 residues. In germline, CDR1 is LGHDT, CDR2 YNNKEL (reference sequence). DNA for the CDR3: TGTGCCAGCGCGCGCCGACAGGGGGCGAAATACGAGCAGTACTTC. It is translated as CASARRQGAKYEQYF.

The genes are TRBV28 and TRBJ2-4; D is unclear. V dropped 7 bases and J dropped 3 bases, with 10 bases sitting between them. In germline, CDR1 is MDHEN, CDR2 SYDVKM. The CDR3 is 13 amino acids. CDR3 region: CASTSTGKNIQYF. CDR3 DNA: TGTGCCAGCACTTCAACCGGCAAAAACATTCAGTACTTC.

The chain recombines TRBV30 with TRBJ1-3; a possible D gene is TRBD1 (5 bases). The V gene's germline CDR1 is GTSNPN and CDR2 SVGIG (reference sequence). V was pared by 5 bases and J by 3 bases, with 11 bases between. CDR3 length: 13 amino acids. In DNA, the CDR3 is TGTGCCTGGGGCTCAGGGTTTGGAAACACCATATATTTT. It translates to CAWGSGFGNTIYF.

The chain links TRBV5-1 to TRBJ1-4; TRBD1 agrees at 7 bases. The germline gives CDR1 SGHRS, CDR2 YFSETQ. V lost 2 bases and J lost 4; bases outside the gene matches: 5. The CDR3 loop spans 15 amino acids. CDR3 protein: CASSLQGQNNEKLFF. CDR3 nucleotide sequence: TGCGCCAGCAGCTTACAGGGACAGAATAATGAAAAACTGTTTTTT.

The genes are TRBV27 and TRBJ1-6; D not certain. There are 17 residues in the CDR3. The germline gives CDR1 MNHEY, CDR2 SMNVEV (reference sequence). V lost 3 bases to trimming and J lost 1 base, with 13 bases between them. CDR3 sequence reads: CASSFGRPPSYNSPLHF. For the CDR3, the DNA is TGTGCCAGCAGTTTCGGCAGGCCACCTTCCTATAATTCACCCCTCCACTTT.

The DNA of the CDR3 is TGTGCCAGTAGACAGGGGCGTAGCTATGGCTACACCTTC. This encodes CASRQGRSYGYTF. The V call is TRBV12-3 or TRBV12-4, the J call TRBJ1-2; TRBD1 matches at 8 bases. The CDR3 covers 13 residues. The junction had 7 bases not matched to a gene; V was cut back by 9 bases and J by 4 bases.

The CDR3 nucleotides read TGTGCCAGCAGCAGGGAGGGAAAACTGTTTTTT. Residues: CASSREGKLFF. The chain joins TRBV21-1 to TRBJ1-4. TRBV21-1 is a pseudogene locus. This CDR3 spans 11 amino acids.

This chain joins TRBV9 and TRBJ2-7; 8 nucleotides agree with TRBD1. The germline CDR1 and CDR2 sequences are SGDLS and YYNGEE. CDR3 length: 14 residues. Unmatched junction bases numbered 5, after V lost 4 bases and J lost 2 bases. For the CDR3, the DNA is TGTGCCAGCAGCTCGGACAGGGTACCCTACGAGCAGTACTTC. This sequence encodes CASSSDRVPYEQYF.

This clone was seen only a few times. This rearrangement joins TRBV3-1 (or the pseudogene TRBV3-2) to TRBJ2-2; 14 bases line up with TRBD2. Germline V gene sequence: CDR1 LGHDT, CDR2 YNNKEL (reference sequence). This CDR3 region has 18 residues. Trimming took 4 bases from V and 3 from J; bases not matched to a gene: 7. CDR3 loop: CASSRGTSGSWDTGELFF. The CDR3 nucleotides read TGTGCCAGCAGCCGGGGGACTAGCGGGAGCTGGGACACCGGGGAGCTGTTTTTT.